This entry describes one TCR beta chain. Trimming took off 0 bases at V and 5 bases at J, with 12 bases between the two ends. There are 15 residues in the CDR3. CDR1 and CDR2 (germline): MNHEY, SVGAGI. The time point denotes: newly diagnosed GD, antithyroid drugs for less than 3 months. From PBMCs, RNA was extracted and then used to make the TCR library. This sample is drawn from a study of regulatory T cells in long-lasting Graves disease. Investigators prepared the TCR beta libraries by applying iRepertoire HTBI primers and Arm-PCR of CDR3 regions. TCRdb recomputed calls from the multiplex PCR reads with MiXCR, one row per CDR3 protein. This sample has fewer than 650,000 distinct CDR3 sequences, with 16% found just once. The data also belong to a second study, concerning T cells in Graves' hyperthyroidism and ophthalmopathy.

The chain links TRBV6-5 to TRBJ2-3; the D gene is possibly TRBD2 (5 bases). The sequencing here drew on peripheral blood mononuclear cells (PBMCs), taken at new diagnosis, from a patient treated with antithyroid drugs. The clonotype comes from a woman aged 25 to 45 with Graves disease. CDR3 DNA sequence: TGTGCCAGCAGTTACTCGGGAGCCGACGGAGATACGCAGTATTTT. This codes for CASSYSGADGDTQYF.